This T cell receptor (beta chain) is drawn from a study of blood T cell repertoires in COVID-19 (dated by TCRdb to 2018 to 2020). Regarding the study in general: Samples covering the acute and convalescent phases of COVID-19 were provided by collaborators in the United States, Italy and Spain. The prospective study material was composed of cDNA or gDNA derived from T cells, B-cell-depleted T cells, or PBMCs. Samples were obtained from the ongoing ImmuneRACE study (first 160 participants) and from 1,000 to 1,500 subjects provided by 6 global collaborators. Subjects who had been exposed to COVID-19, were actively infected with it, or had recovered from it provided the deeply sampled blood TCRbeta repertoires that made up the dataset. Where HLA class I and class II types were available, the types were taken from metadata supplied by the sample provider, not from assay-based typing. The repertoires were released in a freely available public database intended as a resource for research on the immune response to SARS-CoV-2. A de-identified subject ID, COVID-19 status, age in years and sex were almost always included in the sample metadata. What the research found in general, with its limitations: How much clinical and demographic metadata was included differed by source and by participant, and the metadata was provided uncurated.

In the prospective study, participants were about 18 to 89 years old, resided in about two dozen geographic areas of the United States, and were enrolled through a virtual design. In the prospective study, participants were assigned to cohorts based on the clinical history participants reported in a screening survey and a study questionnaire. ImmuneRACE Cohort 3 recovered participants were defined by two consecutive negative NP/OP PCR tests, healthcare professional clearance, or symptom resolution. Each participant in the prospective study had whole blood, serum and a nasopharyngeal or oropharyngeal swab collected by mobile phlebotomists. Additional blood draws and questionnaires over an approximately two-month period could optionally be provided by prospective study participants. Before DNA extraction, blood samples from the prospective study were shipped at room temperature or frozen. In regard to this clone: The antigen this receptor binds is unknown. Base qualities were left out, and no much larger clone turns up one base away.

The germline V gene (reference sequence) gives CDR1 as SGHNT and CDR2 as YYREEE. Germline trimming: 0 bases from V, 0 bases from J; junction bases outside gene matches: 2. The CDR3, cysteine through phenylalanine, is 17 amino acids long. Kept here is only the CDR3 DNA, which spans 51 bases and is read in frame from base 1. The immunoSEQ Assay, a bias-controlled multiplex PCR, was used to amplify TCRbeta CDR3 regions from genomic DNA. The authors' analysis ran thus. Within the assay, amplification of reference gene primers was used to estimate how many nucleated cells each sample contained. To quantify the absolute abundance of each unique TCRbeta CDR3 rearrangement, sequence reads were collapsed and filtered. For each sample, productive Simpson clonality was calculated by taking the square root of Simpson's diversity index across productive rearrangements. TCRdb's version of the immuneACCESS table is confined to in-frame rearrangements and falls short of the full clone set. An unresolved V gene accounts for under half of the shortfall where checked; the remainder is of unknown origin. The V and J calls and clone size are taken from that table; D and trimming were inferred from the DNA. Here the sample has more than 150,000 clones; roughly nine tenths occur a single time. The ten biggest clones cover 7% to 7.5% of the sample.

Material: PBMCs or T cells enriched from blood (not recorded which). This TCR came from a woman aged 45-65 years who had recovered from COVID-19. The chain couples TRBV5-4 to TRBJ2-3, with 12 junctional bases fitting TRBD2. The DNA sequence is TGTGCCAGCAGCTTGGGAGGACTAGCGGGAAGCACAGATACGCAGTATTTT. Its translation reads: CASSLGGLAGSTDTQYF.